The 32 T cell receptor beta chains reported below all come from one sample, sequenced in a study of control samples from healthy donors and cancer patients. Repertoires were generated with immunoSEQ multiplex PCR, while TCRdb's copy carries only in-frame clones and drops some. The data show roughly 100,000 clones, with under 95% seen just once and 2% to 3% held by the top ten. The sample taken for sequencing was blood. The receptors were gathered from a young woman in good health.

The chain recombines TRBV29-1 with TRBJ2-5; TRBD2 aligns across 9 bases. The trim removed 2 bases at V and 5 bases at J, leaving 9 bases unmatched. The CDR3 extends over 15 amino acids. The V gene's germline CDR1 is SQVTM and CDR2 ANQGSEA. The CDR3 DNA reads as TGCAGCGTTGAAATCGCGGGAGGGTTAGGGGAGACCCAGTACTTC. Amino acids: CSVEIAGGLGETQYF. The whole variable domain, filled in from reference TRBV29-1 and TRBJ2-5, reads SAVISQKPSRDICQRGTSLTIQCQVDSQVTMMFWYRQQPGQSLTLIATANQGSEATYESGFVIDKFPISRPNLTFSTLTVSNMSPEDSSIYLCSVEIAGGLGETQYFGPGTRLLVL.

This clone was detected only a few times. This chain's CDR3 is CASSLEANQPQHF. The CDR3 region has the DNA TGTGCCAGCAGCTTAGAAGCAAATCAGCCCCAGCATTTT. V gene TRBV7-9 combines with J gene TRBJ1-5; D is ambiguous. V shed 1 base and J shed 4 bases, with 5 bases lying between them. The CDR3 has 13 amino acids. From germline, CDR1 is SEHNR and CDR2 FQNEAQ (reference sequence).

The CDR3, as DNA: TGTGCCAGCAGCCACAGGGGCGGGAACACTGAAGCTTTCTTT. Protein product: CASSHRGGNTEAFF. J is TRBJ1-1 and V is TRBV6-5; 7 nucleotides agree with TRBD1. Looked up from germline, CDR1 is MNHEY and CDR2 is SVGAGI. This CDR3 contains 14 residues. The trim removed 6 bases at V and 1 base at J, leaving 5 bases unmatched.

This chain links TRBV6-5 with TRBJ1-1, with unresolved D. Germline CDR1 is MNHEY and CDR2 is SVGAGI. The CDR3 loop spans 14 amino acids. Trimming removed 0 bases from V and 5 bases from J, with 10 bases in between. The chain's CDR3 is CASSYSREGTEAFF. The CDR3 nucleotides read TGTGCCAGCAGTTACTCGCGTGAGGGAACTGAAGCTTTCTTT.

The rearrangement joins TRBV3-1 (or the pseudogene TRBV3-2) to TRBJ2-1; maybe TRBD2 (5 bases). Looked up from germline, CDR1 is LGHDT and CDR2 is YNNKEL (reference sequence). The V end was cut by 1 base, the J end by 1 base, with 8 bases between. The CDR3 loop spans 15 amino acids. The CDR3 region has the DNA TGTGCCAGCAGCCAAGGAGGGTCTTCCTACAATGAGCAGTTCTTC. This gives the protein CASSQGGSSYNEQFF.

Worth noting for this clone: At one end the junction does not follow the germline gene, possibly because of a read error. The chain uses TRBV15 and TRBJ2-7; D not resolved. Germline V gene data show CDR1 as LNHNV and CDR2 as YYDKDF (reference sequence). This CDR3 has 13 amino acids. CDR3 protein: CATSRGGFYKQYF. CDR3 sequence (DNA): TGTGCCACCAGCAGAGGAGGATTCTACAAGCAGTACTTC. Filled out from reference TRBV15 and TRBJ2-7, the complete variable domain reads DAMVIQNPRYQVTQFGKPVTLSCSQTLNHNVMYWYQQKSSQAPKLLFHYYDKDFNNEADTPDNFQSRRPNTSFCFLDIRSPGLGDTAMYLCATSRGGFYKQYFGPGTRLTVT.

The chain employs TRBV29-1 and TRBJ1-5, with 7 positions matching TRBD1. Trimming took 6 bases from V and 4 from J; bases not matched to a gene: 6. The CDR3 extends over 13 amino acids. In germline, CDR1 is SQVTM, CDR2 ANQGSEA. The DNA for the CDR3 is TGCAGCGTGCTGACAGGGTTTAATCAGCCCCAGCATTTT. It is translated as CSVLTGFNQPQHF.

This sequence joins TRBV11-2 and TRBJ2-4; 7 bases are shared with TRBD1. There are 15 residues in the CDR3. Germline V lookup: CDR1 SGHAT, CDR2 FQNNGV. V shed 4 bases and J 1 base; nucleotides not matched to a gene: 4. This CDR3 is CASSSGQVAKNIQYF. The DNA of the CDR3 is TGTGCCAGCAGCTCCGGACAGGTGGCCAAAAACATTCAGTACTTC. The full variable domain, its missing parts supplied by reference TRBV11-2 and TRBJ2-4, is EAGVAQSPRYKIIEKRQSVAFWCNPISGHATLYWYQQILGQGPKLLIQFQNNGVVDDSQLPKDRFSAERLKGVDSTLKIQPAKLEDSAVYLCASSSGQVAKNIQYFGAGTRLSVL.

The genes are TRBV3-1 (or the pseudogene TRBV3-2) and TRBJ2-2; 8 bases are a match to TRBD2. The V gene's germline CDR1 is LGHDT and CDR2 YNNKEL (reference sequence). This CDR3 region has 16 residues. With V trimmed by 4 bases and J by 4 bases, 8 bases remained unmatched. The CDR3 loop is CASSPQLAVITGELFF. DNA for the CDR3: TGTGCCAGCAGCCCGCAACTAGCGGTAATCACCGGGGAGCTGTTTTTT.

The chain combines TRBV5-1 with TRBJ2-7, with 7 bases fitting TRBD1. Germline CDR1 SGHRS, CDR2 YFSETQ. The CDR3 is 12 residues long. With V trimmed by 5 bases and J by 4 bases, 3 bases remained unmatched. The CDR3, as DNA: TGCGCCAGCAGGGCAGGGGGTTACGAGCAGTACTTC. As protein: CASRAGGYEQYF.

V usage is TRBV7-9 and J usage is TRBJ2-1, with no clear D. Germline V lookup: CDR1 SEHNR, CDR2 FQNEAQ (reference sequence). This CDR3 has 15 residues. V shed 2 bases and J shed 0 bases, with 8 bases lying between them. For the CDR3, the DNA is TGTGCCAGCAGCTTACAGACTCTCTCCTACAATGAGCAGTTCTTC. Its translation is CASSLQTLSYNEQFF.

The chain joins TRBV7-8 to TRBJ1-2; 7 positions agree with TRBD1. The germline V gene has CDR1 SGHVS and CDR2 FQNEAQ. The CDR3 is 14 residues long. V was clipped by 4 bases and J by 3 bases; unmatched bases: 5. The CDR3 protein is CASSWTTGDYGYTF. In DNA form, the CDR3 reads TGTGCCAGCAGCTGGACTACAGGGGACTATGGCTACACCTTC. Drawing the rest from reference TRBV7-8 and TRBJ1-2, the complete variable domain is GAGVSQSPRYKVAKRGQDVALRCDPISGHVSLFWYQQALGQGPEFLTYFQNEAQLDKSGLPSDRFFAERPEGSVSTLKIQRTQQEDSAVYLCASSWTTGDYGYTFGSGTRLTVV.

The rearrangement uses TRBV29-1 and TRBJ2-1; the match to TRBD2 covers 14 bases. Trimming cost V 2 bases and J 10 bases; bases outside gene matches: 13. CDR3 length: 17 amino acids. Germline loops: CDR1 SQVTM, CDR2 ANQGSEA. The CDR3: CSVEFGSPTSGRAEQFF. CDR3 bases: TGCAGCGTTGAATTTGGTTCGCCGACTAGCGGGAGGGCCGAGCAGTTCTTC.

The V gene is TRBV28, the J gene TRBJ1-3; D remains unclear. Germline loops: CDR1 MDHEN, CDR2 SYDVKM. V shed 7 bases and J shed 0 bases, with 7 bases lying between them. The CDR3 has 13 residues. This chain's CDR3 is CASNPDSGNTIYF. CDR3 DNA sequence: TGTGCCAGCAACCCTGACTCTGGAAACACCATATATTTT. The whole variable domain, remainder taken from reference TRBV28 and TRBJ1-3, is DVKVTQSSRYLVKRTGEKVFLECVQDMDHENMFWYRQDPGLGLRLIYFSYDVKMKEKGDIPEGYSVSREKKERFSLILESASTNQTSMYLCASNPDSGNTIYFGEGSWLTVV.

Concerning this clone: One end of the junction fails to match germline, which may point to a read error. Here the CDR3 DNA reads TGTGCCAGCAGAGCTAGCGGGGGGGCGTTCGTGATCTTC. It encodes CASRASGGAFVIF. J is TRBJ2-1 and V is TRBV3-1 (or the pseudogene TRBV3-2); 12 nucleotides match TRBD2. The length of the CDR3 is 13 residues. Germline assignment: CDR1 LGHDT and CDR2 YNNKEL (reference sequence).

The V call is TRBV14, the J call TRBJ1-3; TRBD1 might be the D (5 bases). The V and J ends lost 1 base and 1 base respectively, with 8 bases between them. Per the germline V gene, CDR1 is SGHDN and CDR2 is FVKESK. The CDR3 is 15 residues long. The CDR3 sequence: CASSQAGGSGNTIYF. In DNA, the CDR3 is TGTGCCAGCAGCCAAGCGGGGGGGTCTGGAAACACCATATATTTT.

CDR3: CASSARDNTDTQYF. The CDR3 bases are TGTGCCAGCAGCGCGCGGGACAACACAGATACGCAGTATTTT. V and J are TRBV9 and TRBJ2-3; D possibly matches TRBD1 or TRBD2 (6 bases each). Germline V gene data show CDR1 as SGDLS and CDR2 as YYNGEE. This CDR3 is 14 amino acids long. Trimming removed 3 bases from V and 2 bases from J, with 10 bases in between.

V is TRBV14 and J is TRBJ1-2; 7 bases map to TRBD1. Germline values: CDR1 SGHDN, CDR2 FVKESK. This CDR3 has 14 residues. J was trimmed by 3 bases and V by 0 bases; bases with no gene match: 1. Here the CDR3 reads CASSQDQGDYGYTF. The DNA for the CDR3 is TGTGCCAGCAGCCAAGATCAGGGGGACTATGGCTACACCTTC.

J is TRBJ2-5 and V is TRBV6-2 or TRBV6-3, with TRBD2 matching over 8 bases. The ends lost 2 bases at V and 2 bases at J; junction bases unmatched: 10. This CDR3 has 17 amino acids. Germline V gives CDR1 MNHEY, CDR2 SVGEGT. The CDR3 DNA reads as TGTGCCAGCAGTTACCCCAGCGGGGGACAACTACAAGAGACCCAGTACTTC. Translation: CASSYPSGGQLQETQYF.

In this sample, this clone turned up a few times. CDR3 nucleotide sequence: TGTGCCACCAGTGCCCGGACTAGCGGGATCTACGAGCAGTACTTC. Residues: CATSARTSGIYEQYF. The chain employs TRBV24-1 and TRBJ2-7, with TRBD2 matching 12 bases. V was pared by 5 bases and J by 3 bases, with 4 bases of the junction left unmatched. This CDR3 contains 15 residues. Germline-derived CDR1 and CDR2 are KGHDR and SFDVKD.

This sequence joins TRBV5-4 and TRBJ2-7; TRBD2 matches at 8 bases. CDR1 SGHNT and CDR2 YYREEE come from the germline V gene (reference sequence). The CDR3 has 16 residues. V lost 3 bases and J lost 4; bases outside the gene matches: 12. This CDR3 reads CASSSSRAGELYEQYF. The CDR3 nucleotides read TGTGCCAGCAGCTCCTCCAGAGCGGGGGAGCTTTACGAGCAGTACTTC.

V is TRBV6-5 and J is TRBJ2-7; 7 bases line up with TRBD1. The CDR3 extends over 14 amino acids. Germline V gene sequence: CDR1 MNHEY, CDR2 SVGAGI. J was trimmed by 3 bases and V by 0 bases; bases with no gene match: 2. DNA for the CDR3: TGTGCCAGCAGTTACTCGGGACAGAACTACGAGCAGTACTTC. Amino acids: CASSYSGQNYEQYF.

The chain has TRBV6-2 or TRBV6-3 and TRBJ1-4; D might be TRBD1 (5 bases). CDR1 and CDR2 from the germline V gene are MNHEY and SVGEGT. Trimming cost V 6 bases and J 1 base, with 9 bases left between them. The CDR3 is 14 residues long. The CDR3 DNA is TGTGCCAGCAGCCTGAGGGGAACTAATGAAAAACTGTTTTTT. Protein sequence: CASSLRGTNEKLFF.

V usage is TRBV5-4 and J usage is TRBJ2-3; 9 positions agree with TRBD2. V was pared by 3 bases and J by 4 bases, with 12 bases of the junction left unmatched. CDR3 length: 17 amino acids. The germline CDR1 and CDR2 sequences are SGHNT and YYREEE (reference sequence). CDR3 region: CASSSQLSGGIADTQYF. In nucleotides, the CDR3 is TGTGCCAGCAGCTCCCAATTGAGCGGGGGGATCGCAGATACGCAGTATTTT.

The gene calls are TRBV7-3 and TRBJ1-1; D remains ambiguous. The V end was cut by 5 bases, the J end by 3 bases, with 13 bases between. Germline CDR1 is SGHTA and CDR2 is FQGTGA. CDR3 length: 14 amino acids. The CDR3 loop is CASSRGIGDTEAFF. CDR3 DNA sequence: TGTGCCAGCAGCCGAGGAATTGGGGACACTGAAGCTTTCTTT. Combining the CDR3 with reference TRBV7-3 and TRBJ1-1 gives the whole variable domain GAGVSQTPSNKVTEKGKYVELRCDPISGHTALYWYRQSLGQGPEFLIYFQGTGAADDSGLPNDRFFAVRPEGSVSTLKIQRTERGDSAVYLCASSRGIGDTEAFFGQGTRLTVV.

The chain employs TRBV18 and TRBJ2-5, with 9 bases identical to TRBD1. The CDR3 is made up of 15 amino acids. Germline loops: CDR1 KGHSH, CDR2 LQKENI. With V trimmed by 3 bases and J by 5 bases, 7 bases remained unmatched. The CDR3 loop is CASSPRDREGETQYF. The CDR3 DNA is TGTGCCAGCTCACCCCGGGACAGGGAGGGGGAGACCCAGTACTTC. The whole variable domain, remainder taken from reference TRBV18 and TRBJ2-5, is NAGVMQNPRHLVRRRGQEARLRCSPMKGHSHVYWYRQLPEEGLKFMVYLQKENIIDESGMPKERFSAEFPKEGPSILRIQQVVRGDSAAYFCASSPRDREGETQYFGPGTRLLVL.

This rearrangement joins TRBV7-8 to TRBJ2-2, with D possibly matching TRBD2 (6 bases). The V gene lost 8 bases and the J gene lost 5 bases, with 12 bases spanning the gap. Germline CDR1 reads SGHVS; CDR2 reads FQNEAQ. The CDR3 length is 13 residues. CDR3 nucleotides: TGTGCCAGCCGCCGAAGCGGGACCGGGGAGCTGTTTTTT. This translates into CASRRSGTGELFF.

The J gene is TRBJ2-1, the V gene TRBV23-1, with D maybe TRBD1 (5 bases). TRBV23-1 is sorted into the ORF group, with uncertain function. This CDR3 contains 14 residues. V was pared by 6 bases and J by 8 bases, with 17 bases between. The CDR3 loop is CASRPPRQSHEQFF. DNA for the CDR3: TGCGCCAGCAGACCTCCCCGACAGTCCCATGAGCAGTTCTTC.

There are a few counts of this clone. Here the CDR3 DNA reads TGTGCCAGCAGCCTAAACGGACCCCCGAATCAGCCCCAGCATTTT. This translates into CASSLNGPPNQPQHF. The chain uses TRBV27 and TRBJ1-5, with D unclear. Germline CDR1 and CDR2: MNHEY and SMNVEV (reference sequence). V lost 6 bases, J lost 4 bases, and 16 bases lay in between. The CDR3 has 15 residues.

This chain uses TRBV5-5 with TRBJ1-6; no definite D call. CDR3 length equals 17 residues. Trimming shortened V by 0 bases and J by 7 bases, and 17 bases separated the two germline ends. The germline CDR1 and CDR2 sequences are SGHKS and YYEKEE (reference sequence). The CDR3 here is CASSLARTPSGNSPLHF. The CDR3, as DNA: TGTGCCAGCAGCTTGGCCAGGACCCCATCTGGGAATTCACCCCTCCACTTT.

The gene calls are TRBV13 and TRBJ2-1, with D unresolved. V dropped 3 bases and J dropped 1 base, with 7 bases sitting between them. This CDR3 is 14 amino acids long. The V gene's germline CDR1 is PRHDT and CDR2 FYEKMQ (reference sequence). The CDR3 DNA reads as TGTGCCAGCAGCTTGGAACAGTCCTACAATGAGCAGTTCTTC. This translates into CASSLEQSYNEQFF.

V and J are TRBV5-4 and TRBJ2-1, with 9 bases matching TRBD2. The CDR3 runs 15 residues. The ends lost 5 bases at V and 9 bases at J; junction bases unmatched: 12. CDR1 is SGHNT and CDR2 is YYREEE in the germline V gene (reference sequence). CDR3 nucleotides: TGTGCCAGCAGGCGTGGCGGGGGGGGCTCGCCTGAGCAGTTCTTC. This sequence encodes CASRRGGGGSPEQFF.